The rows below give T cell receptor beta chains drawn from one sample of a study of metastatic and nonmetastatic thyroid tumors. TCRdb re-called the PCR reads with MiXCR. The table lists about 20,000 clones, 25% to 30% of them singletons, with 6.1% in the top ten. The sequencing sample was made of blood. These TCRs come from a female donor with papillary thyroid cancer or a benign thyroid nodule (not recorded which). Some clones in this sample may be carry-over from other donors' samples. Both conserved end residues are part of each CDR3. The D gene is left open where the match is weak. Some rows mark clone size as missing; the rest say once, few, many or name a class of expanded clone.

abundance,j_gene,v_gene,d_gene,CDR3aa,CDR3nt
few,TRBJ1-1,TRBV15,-,CATSRTRGGETEAFF,TGTGCCACCAGCAGAACTAGGGGGGGAGAGACTGAAGCTTTCTTT
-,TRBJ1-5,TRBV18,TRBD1,CASSPRDRDQPQHF,TGTGCCAGCTCACCAAGGGACAGGGACCAGCCCCAGCATTTT
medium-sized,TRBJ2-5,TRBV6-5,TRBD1,CASSYSGTGYETQYF,TGTGCCAGCAGTTACTCAGGGACAGGATACGAGACCCAGTACTTC
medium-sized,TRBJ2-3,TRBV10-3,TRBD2,CATLAGGTDTQYF,TGTGCCACCCTAGCGGGGGGGACAGATACGCAGTATTTT
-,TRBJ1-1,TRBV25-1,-,CASRGGITEAFF,TGTGCCAGCAGGGGGGGGATCACTGAAGCTTTCTTT
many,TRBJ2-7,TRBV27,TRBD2,CASSQAEGTSGAPYEQYF,TGTGCCAGCAGTCAGGCCGAGGGGACTAGCGGAGCCCCTTACGAGCAGTACTTC
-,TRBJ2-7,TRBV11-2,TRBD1,CASSLTGAEQYF,TGTGCCAGCAGCTTAACAGGGGCTGAGCAGTACTTC
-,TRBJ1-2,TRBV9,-,CASSPRLQTGYTF,TGTGCCAGCAGCCCCCGGCTCCAGACTGGCTACACCTTC
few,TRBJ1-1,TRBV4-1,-,CASSQVDWNTEAFF,TGCGCCAGCAGCCAAGTTGATTGGAACACTGAAGCTTTCTTT
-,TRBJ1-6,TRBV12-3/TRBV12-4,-,CASNPDGNSPLHF,TGTGCCAGCAACCCAGACGGGAATTCGCCCCTCCACTTT
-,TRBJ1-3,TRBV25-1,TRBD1,CASSGDRGRDTIYF,TGTGCCAGCAGTGGGGACAGGGGTCGGGACACCATATATTTT
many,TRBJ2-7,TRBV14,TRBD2,CASSRSGRAYEQYF,TGTGCCAGCAGTAGAAGCGGGAGGGCCTACGAGCAGTACTTC
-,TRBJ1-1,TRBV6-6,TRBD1,CASNPSVGQPMGGAFF,TGTGCCAGCAATCCCTCCGTGGGACAGCCCATGGGTGGAGCTTTCTTT
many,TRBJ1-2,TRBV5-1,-,CASSPTDLYGYTF,TGCGCCAGCAGCCCGACAGACCTCTATGGCTACACCTTC
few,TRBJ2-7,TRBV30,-,CAWRRDTSSYEQYF,TGTGCCTGGAGGAGGGACACTAGCTCCTACGAGCAGTACTTC
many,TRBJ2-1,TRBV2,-,CASRARPTRDEQFF,TGTGCCAGCAGGGCGAGACCTACGAGGGATGAGCAGTTCTTC
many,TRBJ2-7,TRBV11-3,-,CASSLDYEQYF,TGTGCCAGCAGCTTAGACTACGAGCAGTACTTC
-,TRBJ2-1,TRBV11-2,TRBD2,CASSPSAGGSYNEHFF,TGTGCCAGCAGCCCAAGTGCGGGAGGGTCCTACAATGAGCATTTCTTC
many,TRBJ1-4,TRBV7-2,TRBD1,CASTQTTGFEKLFF,TGTGCCAGCACCCAAACGACAGGGTTCGAAAAACTGTTTTTT
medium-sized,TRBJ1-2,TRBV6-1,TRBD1,CASSPRQGALGYTF,TGTGCCAGCAGTCCTCGACAGGGGGCGCTCGGCTACACCTTC
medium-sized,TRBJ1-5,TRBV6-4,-,CASNDQPQHF,TGTGCCAGCAACGATCAGCCCCAGCATTTT
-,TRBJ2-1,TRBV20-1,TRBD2,CSVWTGGDNEQFF,TGCAGTGTTTGGACGGGGGGGGACAATGAGCAGTTCTTC
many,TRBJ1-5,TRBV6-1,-,CASSLEGSGNQPQHF,TGTGCCAGCAGCCTCGAAGGGTCGGGCAATCAGCCCCAGCATTTT
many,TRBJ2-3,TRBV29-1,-,CSARDSTDTQYF,TGCAGCGCTAGGGACAGCACAGATACGCAGTATTTT
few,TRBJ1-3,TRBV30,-,CAWSGEGLSSVDTIYF,TGTGCCTGGAGTGGGGAAGGACTCTCCTCTGTAGACACCATATATTTT
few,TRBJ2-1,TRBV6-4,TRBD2,CASSERVAGPGEQFF,TGTGCCAGCAGTGAGCGGGTAGCGGGACCGGGCGAGCAGTTCTTC
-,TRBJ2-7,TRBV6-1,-,CASSKGGRTYEQYF,TGTGCCAGCAGTAAAGGAGGACGTACCTACGAGCAGTACTTC
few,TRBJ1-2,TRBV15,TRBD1,CATRTPGQGKKGYTF,TGTGCCACCAGGACACCGGGACAGGGGAAGAAGGGCTACACCTTC
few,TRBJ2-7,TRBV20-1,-,CSARGTSDTYEQYF,TGCAGTGCTAGAGGGACATCCGACACCTACGAGCAGTACTTC
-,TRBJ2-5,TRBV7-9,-,CVSSLAVWETQYF,TGTGTCAGCAGCTTAGCGGTGTGGGAGACACAGTACTTC
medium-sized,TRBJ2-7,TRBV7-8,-,CASSSEGVAYEQYF,TGTGCCAGCAGCTCCGAGGGGGTAGCCTACGAGCAGTACTTC
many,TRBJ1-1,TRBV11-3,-,CASSLAGAEAFF,TGTGCCAGCAGCTTGGCCGGGGCTGAAGCTTTCTTT
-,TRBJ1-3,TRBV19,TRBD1,CASSQAGGRNTIYF,TGTGCCAGTAGTCAGGCAGGGGGCCGGAACACCATATATTTT
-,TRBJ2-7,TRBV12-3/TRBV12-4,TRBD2,CASRLSSGSYERYF,TGTGCCAGCAGACTGTCTAGCGGGAGTTACGAGCGGTACTTC
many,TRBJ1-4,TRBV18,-,CASSPVQGSREKLFF,TGTGCCAGCTCACCAGTACAGGGAAGTCGTGAAAAACTGTTTTTT
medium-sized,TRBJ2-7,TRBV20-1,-,CSARQTYEQYF,TGCAGTGCCAGACAGACCTACGAGCAGTACTTC
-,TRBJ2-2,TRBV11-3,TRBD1,CASSPGQGASTGELFF,TGTGCCAGCAGCCCCGGCCAGGGGGCTAGCACCGGGGAGCTGTTTTTT
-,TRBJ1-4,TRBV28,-,CASSLAGQEKLFF,TGTGCCAGCAGTTTGGCGGGACAAGAAAAACTGTTTTTT
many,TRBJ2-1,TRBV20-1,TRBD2,CSAPPAGGLYSSYNEQFF,TGCAGTGCTCCCCCAGCGGGAGGACTCTACAGCTCCTACAATGAGCAGTTCTTC
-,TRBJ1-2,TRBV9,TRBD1,CASSVLPSVGQGPNYGYTF,TGTGCCAGCAGCGTCCTCCCGAGCGTAGGACAGGGCCCTAACTATGGCTACACCTTC
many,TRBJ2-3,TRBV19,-,CASSIVGGETDTQYF,TGTGCCAGTAGTATAGTGGGGGGCGAGACAGATACGCAGTATTTT
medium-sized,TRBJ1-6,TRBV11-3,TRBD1,CASSLRQGGNSPLHF,TGTGCCAGCAGCTTGAGACAGGGGGGAAATTCACCCCTCCACTTT
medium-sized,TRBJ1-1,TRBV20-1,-,CSVPNAGFMNTEAFF,TGCAGTGTTCCAAACGCAGGGTTCATGAACACTGAAGCTTTCTTT
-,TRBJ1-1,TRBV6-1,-,CASSELGTPTPTEAFF,TGTGCCAGCAGTGAACTTGGGACCCCAACTCCTACTGAAGCTTTCTTT
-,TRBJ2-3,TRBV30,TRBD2,CAWSAKPGLAGCTDMQYF,TGTGCCTGGTCGGCCAAACCGGGACTAGCGGGATGTACAGATATGCAGTATTTT
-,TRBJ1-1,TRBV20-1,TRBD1,CSAIRTGGVKSFF,TGCAGTGCGATAAGGACAGGGGGAGTGAAATCTTTCTTT
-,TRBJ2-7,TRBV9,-,CASSLRLGREQYF,TGTGCCAGCAGCTTAAGACTCGGGCGGGAGCAGTACTTC
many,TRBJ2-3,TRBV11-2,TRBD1,CASRYRGNTDTQYF,TGTGCCAGCAGGTACAGGGGGAACACAGATACGCAGTATTTT
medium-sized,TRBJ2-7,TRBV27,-,CASSLQGGNEQYF,TGTGCCAGCAGTTTACAGGGGGGCAACGAGCAGTACTTC
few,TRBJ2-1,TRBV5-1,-,CASSLLGTATSYNEQFF,TGCGCCAGCAGCTTGCTTGGGACGGCAACCTCCTACAATGAGCAGTTCTTC
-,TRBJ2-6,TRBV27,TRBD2,CAIRAGGAVANVLTF,TGTGCCATCAGGGCGGGGGGGGCTGTGGCCAACGTCCTGACTTTC
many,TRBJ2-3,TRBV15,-,CATSRPGSADTQYF,TGTGCCACCAGCAGGCCAGGGAGCGCAGATACGCAGTATTTT
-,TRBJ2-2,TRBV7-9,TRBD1,CAYARGQGELFF,TGTGCCTACGCCAGGGGGCAGGGGGAGCTGTTTTTT